The 21 T cell receptor beta chains below were found in one sample sequenced in a study of T-cell memory formation after mild COVID-19. Using its own MiXCR run on the 5' RACE reads, TCRdb lists one record per CDR3 protein. The table has more than 150,000 distinct CDR3 sequences, more than 9% seen once. Material for sequencing was PBMCs or a T cell subset sorted from them (not recorded which). These receptors were obtained from a man between 18 and 29 years old who had mild COVID-19 (a few samples of this study predate the infection). Cell type and time point are not known.

The chain couples TRBV7-2 to TRBJ1-2; D possibly corresponds to TRBD1 (6 bases). The CDR3 is made up of 15 amino acids. Trimming cost V 7 bases and J 4 bases, with 19 bases left between them. Germline CDR1 reads SGHTA; CDR2 reads FQGNSA. This chain's CDR3 is CASNPMTGQFYGYTF. CDR3 nucleotides: TGTGCCAGCAACCCGATGACAGGCCAATTCTATGGCTACACCTTC.

V and J are TRBV18 and TRBJ2-7, with a possible D match to TRBD1 (5 bases). The germline gives CDR1 KGHSH, CDR2 LQKENI. V lost 3 bases and J 5 bases, leaving 11 bases between the germline ends. The CDR3 contains 13 residues. The CDR3 loop is CASSPSGPNEQYV. In nucleotides, the CDR3 is TGTGCCAGCTCACCCTCAGGGCCCAACGAGCAGTACGTC.

The rearrangement uses TRBV4-3 and TRBJ2-5; no reliable D call. The CDR3 loop spans 13 amino acids. V was cut by 10 bases and J by 2 bases, with 14 bases left in between. Germline V gives CDR1 LGHNA, CDR2 YSLEER. CDR3 amino acids: CATPDLPQETQYF. The CDR3 region has the DNA TGCGCCACCCCAGACTTGCCACAAGAGACCCAGTACTTC.

V and J are TRBV20-1 and TRBJ2-2; TRBD2 agrees at 8 bases. The CDR3 covers 15 residues. The V and J ends lost 4 bases and 6 bases, in that order; junction bases with no gene match: 10. In germline, CDR1 is DFQATT, CDR2 SNEGSKA (reference sequence). CDR3 bases: TGCAGTGCTAAGGATTCGGGGGGGCCTGCCGGGGAGCTGTTTTTT. It specifies CSAKDSGGPAGELFF.

The chain recombines TRBV4-3 with TRBJ1-4, with D possibly TRBD1 on 6 matching bases. The CDR3 runs to 16 residues. The V end was cut by 1 base, the J end by 8 bases, with 17 bases between. Germline CDR1 is LGHNA and CDR2 is YSLEER. CDR3 protein: CASSQVAYRDGEKLFF. CDR3 sequence (DNA): TGCGCCAGCAGCCAAGTAGCGTACAGGGATGGGGAAAAACTGTTTTTT.

This clonotype was counted between two and nine times. The CDR3 bases are TGTGCCAGCAGCACCCGGGACAGGGGGCAAGATACGCAGTATTTT. Protein product: CASSTRDRGQDTQYF. The chain recombines TRBV11-2 with TRBJ2-3, with 12 bases that match TRBD1. Trimming removed 5 bases from V and 5 bases from J; junction bases left unmatched: 5. The CDR3 has 15 residues. Germline CDR1 is SGHAT and CDR2 is FQNNGV.

The chain joins TRBV7-9 to TRBJ1-4, with 8 positions matching TRBD1. The CDR3 has 15 residues. J lost 8 bases, V lost 1 base, and 6 bases had no gene match. Germline values: CDR1 SEHNR, CDR2 FQNEAQ (reference sequence). The CDR3 coding sequence is TGTGCCAGCAGCTTAGGGGACAGGATTCAAGAAAAACTGTTTTTT. Amino acid sequence: CASSLGDRIQEKLFF.

CDR3 sequence reads: CASSSITGWETQYF. The CDR3 DNA follows: TGTGCCAGCAGCTCAATCACAGGGTGGGAGACCCAGTACTTC. The chain joins TRBV5-5 to TRBJ2-5; a possible D gene is TRBD1 (6 bases). This CDR3 region has 14 residues. CDR1 and CDR2 (germline): SGHKS, YYEKEE (reference sequence). Between the trimmed V and J ends, which lost 3 bases and 5 bases, there was a span of 14 bases.

This chain joins TRBV20-1 and TRBJ1-5; perhaps TRBD1 as D (6 bases). The CDR3 has 17 amino acids. Germline CDR1 is DFQATT and CDR2 is SNEGSKA (reference sequence). V gave up 6 bases and J gave up 0 bases, with 21 bases separating them. The CDR3 bases are TGCAGTGCGGACCCCCTCGGGGGGGCGGATAGCAATCAGCCCCAGCATTTT. Translation gives CSADPLGGADSNQPQHF.

The rearrangement links TRBV4-1 to TRBJ2-4; tentatively, D is TRBD2 (5 bases). Deletions cut 6 bases from V and 6 bases from J, with 15 bases between. This CDR3 contains 14 residues. Germline V CDR1 and CDR2: MGHRA, YSYEKL. Here the CDR3 DNA reads TGCGCCAGCAGTATGCTAGCCGGGTTAAACATTCAGTACTTC. The encoded protein is CASSMLAGLNIQYF.

This clonotype came up a few times. V usage is TRBV7-9 and J usage is TRBJ2-2, with TRBD2 matching over 7 bases. CDR3 length: 15 residues. The V and J ends lost 3 bases and 1 base, in that order; junction bases with no gene match: 2. Germline assignment: CDR1 SEHNR and CDR2 FQNEAQ (reference sequence). The CDR3 here is CASSFAGVNTGELFF. CDR3 nucleotide sequence: TGTGCCAGCAGCTTTGCGGGGGTGAACACCGGGGAGCTGTTTTTT.

This clonotype occurred a few times. The rearrangement joins TRBV5-1 to TRBJ2-7, with D possibly matching TRBD2 (5 bases). CDR1 SGHRS and CDR2 YFSETQ come from the germline V gene. Trimming pared 0 bases from V and 0 bases from J, leaving 10 bases between. This CDR3 is 15 amino acids long. CDR3 DNA sequence: TGCGCCAGCAGCTTGGGGGCGGGCCTCTCCTACGAGCAGTACTTC. It is translated as CASSLGAGLSYEQYF.

The sample holds many counts of this clonotype. The chain joins TRBV5-1 to TRBJ2-3, with unresolved D. Trimming shortened V by 0 bases and J by 1 base, and 9 bases separated the two germline ends. The germline V gene has CDR1 SGHRS and CDR2 YFSETQ. The CDR3 is 15 amino acids. CDR3 in amino acids: CASSLDVRRTDTQYF. CDR3 DNA: TGCGCCAGCAGCTTGGACGTCCGGCGCACAGATACGCAGTATTTT.

The sample holds a few counts of this clonotype. The chain uses TRBV7-2 and TRBJ1-4; D might be TRBD1 (6 bases). From germline, CDR1 is SGHTA and CDR2 FQGNSA. This CDR3 is built from 14 residues. V was trimmed by 5 bases and J by 8 bases, leaving 15 bases between them. CDR3 in amino acids: CASSPQGMREKLFF. In DNA, the CDR3 is TGTGCCAGCAGCCCGCAGGGGATGAGGGAAAAACTGTTTTTT. The entire variable domain, with the rest obtained from reference TRBV7-2 and TRBJ1-4, is as follows: GAGVSQSPSNKVTEKGKDVELRCDPISGHTALYWYRQSLGQGLEFLIYFQGNSAPDKSGLPSDRFSAERTGGSVSTLTIQRTQQEDSAVYLCASSPQGMREKLFFGSGTQLSVL.

Only a few counts were recorded for this clonotype. The rearrangement uses TRBV15 and TRBJ2-1, with D possibly TRBD2 on 5 matching bases. This CDR3 contains 13 residues. Germline-derived CDR1 and CDR2 are LNHNV and YYDKDF (reference sequence). The germline V and J ends were trimmed by 1 base and 7 bases, with 8 bases remaining between them. CDR3: CATSRARRNEQFF. The CDR3 nucleotides are TGTGCCACCAGCAGAGCTAGGAGGAATGAGCAGTTCTTC.

The chain links TRBV9 to TRBJ1-1; D unclear. The CDR3 consists of 14 residues. V lost 0 bases and J 0 bases, leaving 6 bases between the germline ends. Germline V gene lookup returns CDR1 SGDLS and CDR2 YYNGEE. The CDR3 DNA follows: TGTGCCAGCAGCGTAGAAGGTTTGAACACTGAAGCTTTCTTT. As protein: CASSVEGLNTEAFF.

The V and J genes are TRBV6-2 or TRBV6-3 and TRBJ2-5; 11 nucleotides align to TRBD2. This CDR3 contains 17 residues. Germline V gene data show CDR1 as MNHEY and CDR2 as SVGEGT. Germline trimming cut 4 bases from V and 2 bases from J; bases unmatched to any gene: 9. The CDR3 sequence: CASSLISGTSGQETQYF. The CDR3 bases are TGTGCCAGCAGTTTGATCTCCGGGACTAGCGGTCAAGAGACCCAGTACTTC.

This clonotype was counted only a few times. The chain couples TRBV6-5 to TRBJ1-5, with D possibly matching TRBD1 (6 bases). The ends were cut back, 0 bases at V and 7 bases at J, with 10 bases in the middle. CDR3 size: 14 residues. Germline-derived CDR1 and CDR2 are MNHEY and SVGAGI. For the CDR3, the DNA is TGTGCCAGCAGTTACTCGTACGGGGGCCAGCCCCAGCATTTT. Protein product: CASSYSYGGQPQHF.

The chain uses TRBV20-1 and TRBJ2-5, with 10 bases that match TRBD2. V gave up 7 bases and J gave up 2 bases; unmatched junction bases: 4. Germline V gene data show CDR1 as DFQATT and CDR2 as SNEGSKA (reference sequence). The length of the CDR3 is 13 residues. The CDR3 loop is CSGSGGRQETQYF. CDR3 nucleotides: TGCAGTGGTAGCGGGGGGCGACAAGAGACCCAGTACTTC.

The chain combines TRBV4-3 with TRBJ1-5; D unclear. The CDR3 runs 14 residues. Trimming pared 3 bases from V and 5 bases from J, leaving 11 bases between. The V gene's germline CDR1 is LGHNA and CDR2 YSLEER. The CDR3 protein is CASSQSWGDQPQHF. The CDR3 nucleotides read TGCGCCAGCAGCCAGTCCTGGGGAGATCAGCCCCAGCATTTT.

A few counts support this clonotype. V is TRBV12-3 or TRBV12-4 and J is TRBJ2-1, with D unresolved. This CDR3 comprises 13 residues. The V end lost 7 bases, the J end lost 2 bases, and 9 bases lay between the germline ends. The CDR3 region is CASTPAPYNEQFF. The CDR3 DNA follows: TGTGCCAGCACCCCAGCGCCCTACAATGAGCAGTTCTTC.